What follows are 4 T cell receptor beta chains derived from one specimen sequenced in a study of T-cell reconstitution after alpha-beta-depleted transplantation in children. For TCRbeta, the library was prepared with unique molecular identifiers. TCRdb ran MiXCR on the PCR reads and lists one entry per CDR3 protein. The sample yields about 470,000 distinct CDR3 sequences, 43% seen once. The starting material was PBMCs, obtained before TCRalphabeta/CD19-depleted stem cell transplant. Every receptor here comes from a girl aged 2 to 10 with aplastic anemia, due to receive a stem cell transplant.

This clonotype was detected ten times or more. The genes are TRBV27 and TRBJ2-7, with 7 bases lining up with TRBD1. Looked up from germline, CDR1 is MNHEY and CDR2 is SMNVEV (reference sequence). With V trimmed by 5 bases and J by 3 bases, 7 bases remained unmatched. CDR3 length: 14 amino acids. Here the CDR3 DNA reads TGTGCCAGCAGTCCCCCGGGACAGAACTACGAGCAGTACTTC. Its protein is CASSPPGQNYEQYF.

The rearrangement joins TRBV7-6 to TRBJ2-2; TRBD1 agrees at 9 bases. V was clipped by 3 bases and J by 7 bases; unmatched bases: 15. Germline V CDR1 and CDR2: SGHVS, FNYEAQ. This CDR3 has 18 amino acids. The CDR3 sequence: CASSFLFRDREKVGELFF. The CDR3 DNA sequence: TGTGCCAGCAGCTTTCTATTCCGGGACAGGGAAAAAGTCGGGGAGCTGTTTTTT.

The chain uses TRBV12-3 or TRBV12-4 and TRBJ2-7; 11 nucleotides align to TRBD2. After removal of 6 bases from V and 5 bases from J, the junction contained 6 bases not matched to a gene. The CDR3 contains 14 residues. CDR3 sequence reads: CASSRSGRADEQYF. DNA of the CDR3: TGTGCCAGCAGCCGTAGCGGGAGGGCCGACGAGCAGTACTTC.

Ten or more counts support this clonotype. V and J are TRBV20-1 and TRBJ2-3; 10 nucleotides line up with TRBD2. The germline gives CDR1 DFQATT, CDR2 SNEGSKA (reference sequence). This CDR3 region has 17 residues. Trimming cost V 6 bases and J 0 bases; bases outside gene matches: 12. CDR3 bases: TGCAGTGCGCTAGCCCCCTCGACTAGCGGGAGCACAGATACGCAGTATTTT. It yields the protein CSALAPSTSGSTDTQYF.